The T cell receptor (beta chain) described here comes from a study of blood T cell repertoires in COVID-19 (dated by TCRdb to about 2020). Regarding the complete study: Collaborator samples came from the United States, Italy and Spain and covered acute and convalescent phases of COVID-19. The prospective study material was composed of cDNA or gDNA derived from T cells, B-cell-depleted T cells, or PBMCs. The dataset comprised deeply sampled blood TCRbeta repertoires from subjects exposed to, actively infected with, or recovered from COVID-19. A freely available public database, intended as a resource for researchers studying the immune response to SARS-CoV-2, is where the repertoires were released. Samples were obtained from the ongoing ImmuneRACE study (first 160 participants) and from 1,000 to 1,500 subjects provided by 6 global collaborators. A de-identified subject ID, COVID-19 status, age in years and sex were almost always included in the sample metadata. Where available, HLA class I and class II types were obtained from metadata supplied by the sample provider rather than from assay-based typing. Overall study results and their limits: Clinical and demographic metadata were provided uncurated, with the amount varying by source and participant.

As to this clone: Its antigen remains undetermined. No qualities accompany the bases; no much larger clone lies one base away.

The immunoSEQ Assay, a bias-controlled multiplex PCR, was used to amplify TCRbeta CDR3 regions from genomic DNA. The paper's data handling went like this. The number of nucleated cells in each sample was estimated by amplification of reference gene primers within the assay. To quantify the absolute abundance of each unique TCRbeta CDR3 rearrangement, sequence reads were collapsed and filtered. For each sample, productive Simpson clonality was calculated by taking the square root of Simpson's diversity index across productive rearrangements. This immuneACCESS table, as held by TCRdb, lists in-frame sequences with V and J called but not all clones. Of the missing ones, under half trace to an unresolved V gene in checked studies; the others have no known cause. V, J and clone size are taken as reported in that table, and D and trimming were inferred from the DNA itself. In this sample the table shows about 130,000 clones, roughly 82% of which occur a single time. Clones ranked in the top ten supply around 5% of the sample.

Collaborating institutions collected whole blood in K2EDTA tubes following their own protocols. For TCRbeta analysis, collaborator samples were shipped as frozen whole blood, as isolated PBMCs, or as DNA extracted from either sample type. This TCR was sampled from a human donor in a cohort sampled during active COVID-19. Sequencing used peripheral blood.

Read as DNA, the sequence is TGTGCCAGCAGCTTAATAGGACTAGGGAACCAAGAGACCCAGTACTTC. This is translated as CASSLIGLGNQETQYF. The receptor chain draws on TRBV5-6 and TRBJ2-5; 7 bases in the junction line up with TRBD2. CDR1 is given as SGHDT and CDR2 as YYEEEE, both from the germline V gene. The CDR3 spans 16 residues, from the cysteine through the phenylalanine. Of all the DNA, just the CDR3 is kept, 48 bases in frame from base 1. V is cut back by 2 bases and J by 0 bases, with 7 bases in the junction unmatched. Extended through the reference TRBV5-6 and TRBJ2-5 proteins, this CDR3 yields the full variable domain: DAGVTQSPTHLIKTRGQQVTLRCSPKSGHDTVSWYQQALGQGPQFIFQYYEEEERQRGNFPDRFSGHQFPNYSSELNVNALLLGDSALYLCASSLIGLGNQETQYFGPGTRLLVL.